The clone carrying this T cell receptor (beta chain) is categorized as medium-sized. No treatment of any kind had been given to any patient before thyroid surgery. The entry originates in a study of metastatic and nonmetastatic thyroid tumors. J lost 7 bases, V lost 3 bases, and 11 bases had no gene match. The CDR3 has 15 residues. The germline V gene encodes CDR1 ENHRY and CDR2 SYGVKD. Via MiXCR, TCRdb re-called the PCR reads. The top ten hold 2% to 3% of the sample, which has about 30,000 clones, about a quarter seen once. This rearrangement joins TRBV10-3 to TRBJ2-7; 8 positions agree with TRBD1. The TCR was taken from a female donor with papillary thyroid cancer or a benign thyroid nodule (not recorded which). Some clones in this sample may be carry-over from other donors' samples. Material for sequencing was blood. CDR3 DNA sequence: TGTGCCATCAGTGACTCGGGCAGGGGGCATCAAGAGCAGTACTTC. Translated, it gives CAISDSGRGHQEQYF.